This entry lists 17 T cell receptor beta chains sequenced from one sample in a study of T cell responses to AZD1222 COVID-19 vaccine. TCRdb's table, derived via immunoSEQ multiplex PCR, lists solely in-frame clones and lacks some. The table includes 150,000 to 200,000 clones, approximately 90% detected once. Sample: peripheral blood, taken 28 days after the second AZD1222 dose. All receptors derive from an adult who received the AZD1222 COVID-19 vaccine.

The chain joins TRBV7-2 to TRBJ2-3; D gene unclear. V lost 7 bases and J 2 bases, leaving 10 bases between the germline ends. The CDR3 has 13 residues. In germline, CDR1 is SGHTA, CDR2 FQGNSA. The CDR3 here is CASNRLDTDTQYF. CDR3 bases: TGTGCCAGCAACCGTCTAGACACAGATACGCAGTATTTT.

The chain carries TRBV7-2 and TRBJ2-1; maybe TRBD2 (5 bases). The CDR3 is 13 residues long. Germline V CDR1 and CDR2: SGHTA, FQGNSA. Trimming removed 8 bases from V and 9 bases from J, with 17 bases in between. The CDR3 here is CASVSVGVGEQFF. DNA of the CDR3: TGTGCCAGCGTAAGCGTGGGAGTGGGTGAGCAGTTCTTC. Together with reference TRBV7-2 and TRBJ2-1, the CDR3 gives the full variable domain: GAGVSQSPSNKVTEKGKDVELRCDPISGHTALYWYRQSLGQGLEFLIYFQGNSAPDKSGLPSDRFSAERTGGSVSTLTIQRTQQEDSAVYLCASVSVGVGEQFFGPGTRLTVL.

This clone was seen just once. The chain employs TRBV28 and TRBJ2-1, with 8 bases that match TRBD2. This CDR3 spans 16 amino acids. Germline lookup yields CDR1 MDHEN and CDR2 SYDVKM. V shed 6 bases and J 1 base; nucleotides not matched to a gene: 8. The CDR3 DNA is TGTGCCAGCAGACGAAATAGCGGGGCTTCCTACAATGAGCAGTTCTTC. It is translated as CASRRNSGASYNEQFF.

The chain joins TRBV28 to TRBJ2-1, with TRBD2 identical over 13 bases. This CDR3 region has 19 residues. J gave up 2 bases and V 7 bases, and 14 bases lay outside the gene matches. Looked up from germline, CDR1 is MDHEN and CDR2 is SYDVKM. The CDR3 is CASNSNGGLAGDPYNEQFF. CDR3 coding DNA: TGTGCCAGCAATTCAAATGGAGGACTAGCGGGAGATCCCTACAATGAGCAGTTCTTC.

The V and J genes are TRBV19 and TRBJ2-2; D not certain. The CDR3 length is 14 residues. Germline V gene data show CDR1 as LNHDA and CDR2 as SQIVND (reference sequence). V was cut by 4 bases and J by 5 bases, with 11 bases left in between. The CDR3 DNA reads TGTGCCAGTAGTAGTACATCCGTGACCGGGGAGCTGTTTTTT. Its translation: CASSSTSVTGELFF.

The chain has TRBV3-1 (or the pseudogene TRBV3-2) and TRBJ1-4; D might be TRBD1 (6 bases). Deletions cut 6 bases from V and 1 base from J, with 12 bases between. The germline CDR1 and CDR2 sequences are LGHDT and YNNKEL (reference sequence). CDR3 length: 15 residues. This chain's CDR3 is CASSKTGLTNEKLFF. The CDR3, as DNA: TGTGCCAGCAGTAAAACAGGGTTAACTAATGAAAAACTGTTTTTT.

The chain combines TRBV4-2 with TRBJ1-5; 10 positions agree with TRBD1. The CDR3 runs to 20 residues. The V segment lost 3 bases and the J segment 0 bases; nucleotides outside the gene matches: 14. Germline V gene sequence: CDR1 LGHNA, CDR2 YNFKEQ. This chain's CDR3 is CASSQTGGELQDYSNQPQHF. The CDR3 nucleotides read TGTGCCAGCAGCCAGACAGGGGGCGAACTCCAAGACTATAGCAATCAGCCCCAGCATTTT.

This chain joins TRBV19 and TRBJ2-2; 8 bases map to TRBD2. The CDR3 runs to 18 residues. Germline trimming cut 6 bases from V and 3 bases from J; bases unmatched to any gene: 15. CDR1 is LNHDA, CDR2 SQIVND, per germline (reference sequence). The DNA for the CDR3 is TGTGCCAGTAGCGTAAGGCAGCCTGGGACTAGGGACACCGGGGAGCTGTTTTTT. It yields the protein CASSVRQPGTRDTGELFF.

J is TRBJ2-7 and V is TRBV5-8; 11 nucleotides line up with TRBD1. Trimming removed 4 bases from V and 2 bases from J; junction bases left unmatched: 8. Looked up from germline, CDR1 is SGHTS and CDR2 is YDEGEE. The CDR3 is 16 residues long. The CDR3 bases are TGTGCCAGCAGCAGGAACCGGGACAGGGGGGCCTACGAGCAGTACTTC. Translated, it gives CASSRNRDRGAYEQYF.

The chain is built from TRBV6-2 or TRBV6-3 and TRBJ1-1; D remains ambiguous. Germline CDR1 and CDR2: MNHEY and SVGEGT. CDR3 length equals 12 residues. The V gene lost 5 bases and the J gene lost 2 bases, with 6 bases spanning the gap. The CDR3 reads CASSTANTEAFF. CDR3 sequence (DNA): TGTGCCAGCAGTACAGCTAACACTGAAGCTTTCTTT.

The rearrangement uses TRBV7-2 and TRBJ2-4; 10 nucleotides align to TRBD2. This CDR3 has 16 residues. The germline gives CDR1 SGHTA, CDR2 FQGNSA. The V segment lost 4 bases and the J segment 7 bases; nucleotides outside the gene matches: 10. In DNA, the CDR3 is TGTGCCAGCAGCTCCAGCGGGAGGGCCGGAGGGAACATTCAGTACTTC. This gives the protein CASSSSGRAGGNIQYF.

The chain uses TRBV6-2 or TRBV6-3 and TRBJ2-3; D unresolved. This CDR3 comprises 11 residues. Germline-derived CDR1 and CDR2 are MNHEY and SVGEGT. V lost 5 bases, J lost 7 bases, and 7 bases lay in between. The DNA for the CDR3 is TGTGCCAGCAGTGCCCAGAATACGCAGTATTTT. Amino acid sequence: CASSAQNTQYF.

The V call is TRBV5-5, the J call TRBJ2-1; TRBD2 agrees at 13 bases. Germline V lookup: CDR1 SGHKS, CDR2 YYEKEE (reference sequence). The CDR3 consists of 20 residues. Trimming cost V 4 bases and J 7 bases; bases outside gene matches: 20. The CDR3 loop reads CASSLFAASRTSGSENEQFF. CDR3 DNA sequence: TGTGCCAGCAGCCTCTTTGCAGCATCTCGGACTAGCGGGAGCGAGAATGAGCAGTTCTTC. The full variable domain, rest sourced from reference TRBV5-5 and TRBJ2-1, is DAGVTQSPTHLIKTRGQQVTLRCSPISGHKSVSWYQQVLGQGPQFIFQYYEKEERGRGNFPDRFSARQFPNYSSELNVNALLLGDSALYLCASSLFAASRTSGSENEQFFGPGTRLTVL.

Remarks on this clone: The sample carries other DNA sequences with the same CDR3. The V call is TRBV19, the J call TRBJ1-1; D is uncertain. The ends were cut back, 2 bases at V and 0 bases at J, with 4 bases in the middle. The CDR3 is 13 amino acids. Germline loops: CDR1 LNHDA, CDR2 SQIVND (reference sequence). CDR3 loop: CASSIIMNTEAFF. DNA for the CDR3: TGTGCCAGTAGTATAATTATGAACACTGAAGCTTTCTTT.

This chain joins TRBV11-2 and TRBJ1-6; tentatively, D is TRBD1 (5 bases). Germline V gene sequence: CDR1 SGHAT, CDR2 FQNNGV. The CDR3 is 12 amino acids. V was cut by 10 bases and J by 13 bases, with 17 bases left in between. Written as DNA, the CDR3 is TGTGCCATAACAGGAGACTATGGTCCCCTCCACTTT. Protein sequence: CAITGDYGPLHF.

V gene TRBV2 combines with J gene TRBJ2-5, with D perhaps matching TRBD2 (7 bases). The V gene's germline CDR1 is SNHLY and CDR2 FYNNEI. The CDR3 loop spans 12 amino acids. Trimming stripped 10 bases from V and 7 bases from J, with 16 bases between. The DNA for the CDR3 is TGTGCCACCCTGGGGGGGCGGGGGACCCAGTACTTC. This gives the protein CATLGGRGTQYF.

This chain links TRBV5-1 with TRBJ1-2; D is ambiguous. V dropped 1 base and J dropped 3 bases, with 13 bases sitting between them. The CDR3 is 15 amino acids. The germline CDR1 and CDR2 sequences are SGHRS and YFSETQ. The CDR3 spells CASSLSEGRDYGYTF. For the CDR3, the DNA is TGCGCCAGCAGCTTGTCAGAGGGAAGAGACTATGGCTACACCTTC.